This TCR beta chain came from a study of technical replicates of blood from a few donors. The table came from immunoSEQ multiplex PCR; TCRdb's copy has only in-frame clones and leaves some out. The sample lists about 84,000 clones, 95% to 98% seen once, with 0.15% to 0.2% in the top ten. The V segment lost 6 bases and the J segment 1 base; nucleotides outside the gene matches: 8. Germline CDR1 reads SQVTM; CDR2 reads ANQGSEA. The CDR3 consists of 15 residues. This TCR came from a human donor in good health. Sequenced: T cells isolated from PBMCs. J is TRBJ2-7 and V is TRBV29-1, with TRBD2 identical over 11 bases. The CDR3 sequence: CSVMGSGRVSYEQYF. The CDR3 DNA follows: TGCAGCGTGATGGGTAGCGGGAGGGTATCCTACGAGCAGTACTTC.